The 27 T cell receptor beta chains below were found in one sample sequenced in a study of OX40 agonist ivuxolimab in advanced cancers. Clones were sequenced by immunoSEQ multiplex PCR, and TCRdb holds only the in-frame ones, with some missing. The data contain around 56,000 clones, 85% to 90% of them singletons. This specimen consisted of CD4+ or CD8+ T cells sorted from blood, obtained in a trial of the OX40 agonist ivuxolimab. The receptors originated from an adult with an advanced solid tumor such as melanoma, head and neck, liver or kidney cancer.

The V call is TRBV21-1, the J call TRBJ2-7; TRBD2 was called by the table and not checked on the DNA. TRBV21-1 is tagged as a pseudogene. This CDR3 spans 17 amino acids. The CDR3 nucleotides are TGTGCCAGCAGCAAACCTGAACGGGGGATGGGGTCCTACGAGCAGTACTTC. As protein: CASSKPERGMGSYEQYF.

The count of this clone is one. The rearrangement uses TRBV5-1 and TRBJ2-4, with D hard to call. This CDR3 contains 13 residues. V was shortened by 2 bases and J by 7 bases, with 10 bases between the two germline ends. Germline values: CDR1 SGHRS, CDR2 YFSETQ. The CDR3 coding sequence is TGCGCCAGCAGCTTTGACACGATGAACATTCAGTACTTC. It specifies CASSFDTMNIQYF. The whole variable domain, filled in from reference TRBV5-1 and TRBJ2-4, reads KAGVTQTPRYLIKTRGQQVTLSCSPISGHRSVSWYQQTPGQGLQFLFEYFSETQRNKGNFPGRFSGRQFSNSRSEMNVSTLELGDSALYLCASSFDTMNIQYFGAGTRLSVL.

V gene TRBV5-1 combines with J gene TRBJ1-3; 8 positions match TRBD1. CDR1 and CDR2 from the germline V gene are SGHRS and YFSETQ. This CDR3 comprises 16 residues. V lost 2 bases, J lost 0 bases, and 4 bases stayed unmatched. CDR3 sequence: CASSLTGGSSGNTIYF. In nucleotides, the CDR3 is TGCGCCAGCAGCTTAACAGGGGGTTCCTCTGGAAACACCATATATTTT.

The chain combines TRBV11-2 with TRBJ2-1; TRBD2 is a possible D gene (6 bases). This CDR3 has 17 residues. Trimming removed 3 bases at V and 0 bases at J, with 15 bases between. Germline loops: CDR1 SGHAT, CDR2 FQNNGV. The CDR3, as DNA: TGTGCCAGCAGCTTTCGGACTACCCAGAGCTCCTACAATGAGCAGTTCTTC. Amino acids: CASSFRTTQSSYNEQFF. Complete variable domain (other parts from reference TRBV11-2 and TRBJ2-1): EAGVAQSPRYKIIEKRQSVAFWCNPISGHATLYWYQQILGQGPKLLIQFQNNGVVDDSQLPKDRFSAERLKGVDSTLKIQPAKLEDSAVYLCASSFRTTQSSYNEQFFGPGTRLTVL.

The chain couples TRBV7-3 to TRBJ2-4; the D call may be TRBD1 or TRBD2 (5 bases each). Germline CDR1 reads SGHTA; CDR2 reads FQGTGA. The CDR3 extends over 15 amino acids. V was cut by 1 base and J by 0 bases, with 7 bases left in between. The CDR3 spells CASSLRDGAKNIQYF. The CDR3 DNA follows: TGTGCCAGCAGCTTAAGGGACGGAGCCAAAAACATTCAGTACTTC.

This clone was seen a few times. The V and J genes are TRBV7-9 and TRBJ1-2, with D maybe TRBD1 (6 bases). Germline V CDR1 and CDR2: SEHNR, FQNEAQ (reference sequence). Deletions cut 1 base from V and 7 bases from J, with 7 bases between. CDR3 length: 12 amino acids. The CDR3 region has the DNA TGTGCCAGCAGCTTAGGGGGGGCTGGCTACACCTTC. Amino acids: CASSLGGAGYTF.

The chain combines TRBV6-5 with TRBJ2-3; no firm D call. Germline CDR1 reads MNHEY; CDR2 reads SVGAGI. Trimming stripped 5 bases from V and 4 bases from J, with 7 bases between. This CDR3 contains 12 residues. This chain's CDR3 is CASSGRSDTQYF. The CDR3 nucleotides read TGTGCCAGCAGTGGACGGTCAGATACGCAGTATTTT.

J is TRBJ2-7 and V is TRBV6-1; D ambiguous. Germline assignment: CDR1 MNHNS and CDR2 SASEGT. CDR3 length equals 9 residues. In DNA, the CDR3 is TGTGGCGAGGCCTACGAGCAGTACTTC. The encoded protein is CGEAYEQYF.

The chain links TRBV6-5 to TRBJ2-3; D is ambiguous. The CDR3 sequence is 13 residues long. Germline CDR1 MNHEY, CDR2 SVGAGI. Trimming took 6 bases from V and 4 from J, leaving 11 bases between them. The DNA of the CDR3 is TGTGCCAGCAGCCCGGGCTCCCCAGATACGCAGTATTTT. Amino acid sequence: CASSPGSPDTQYF.

The CDR3 DNA follows: TGCGCCAGCAGCTTGCAGCCTACCGGGGGGCGTGGAGAGACCCAGTACTTC. As protein: CASSLQPTGGRGETQYF. This chain joins TRBV5-1 and TRBJ2-5; D is possibly TRBD2 (7 bases). This CDR3 has 17 residues. Germline V CDR1 and CDR2: SGHRS, YFSETQ. The V end was cut by 1 base, the J end by 4 bases, with 20 bases between.

This clone is a singleton in its sample. The rearrangement uses TRBV6-1 and TRBJ2-5; D perhaps matches TRBD1 (7 bases). Germline V CDR1 and CDR2: MNHNS, SASEGT. Trimming pared 6 bases from V and 2 bases from J, leaving 13 bases between. The CDR3 contains 14 residues. CDR3: CASREGTAQETQYF. CDR3 bases: TGTGCCAGCAGGGAGGGGACAGCACAAGAGACCCAGTACTTC.

The V call is TRBV7-6, the J call TRBJ2-1; D might be TRBD1 or TRBD2, each matching 7 bases. V was clipped by 5 bases and J by 3 bases, with 17 bases between them. The CDR3 covers 16 residues. The germline V gene has CDR1 SGHVS and CDR2 FNYEAQ. In DNA, the CDR3 is TGTGCCAGCAGCCCCCAGGGAGGGGGCGGCTACAATGAGCAGTTCTTC. The encoded protein is CASSPQGGGGYNEQFF.

The chain joins TRBV5-1 to TRBJ2-1, with D maybe TRBD2 (5 bases). Per germline, CDR1 SGHRS and CDR2 YFSETQ. This CDR3 is 16 amino acids long. V was clipped by 0 bases and J by 2 bases, with 12 bases between them. CDR3 amino acids: CASSLARRVTYNEQFF. CDR3 in DNA: TGCGCCAGCAGCTTGGCCCGGCGGGTTACCTACAATGAGCAGTTCTTC.

The genes are TRBV7-9 and TRBJ1-6; the match to TRBD1 covers 11 bases. The V and J ends lost 8 bases and 9 bases, in that order; junction bases with no gene match: 6. Per the germline V gene, CDR1 is SEHNR and CDR2 is FQNEAQ (reference sequence). CDR3 length: 14 amino acids. The CDR3 sequence: CASSRGQGASPLHF. Written as DNA, the CDR3 is TGTGCCAGCTCTCGTGGACAGGGGGCTTCACCCCTCCACTTT.

The chain is built from TRBV6-1 and TRBJ1-1; D not resolved. Per the germline V gene, CDR1 is MNHNS and CDR2 is SASEGT. The CDR3 is made up of 15 amino acids. Between the trimmed V and J ends, which lost 6 bases and 0 bases, there was a span of 14 bases. In nucleotides, the CDR3 is TGTGCCAGCAGGGAACAGATAAACATGAACACTGAAGCTTTCTTT. Its translation is CASREQINMNTEAFF.

The CDR3 DNA follows: TGCGCCAGCAGAGCCAACCGGGACATGCAAGCTTTCTTT. It translates to CASRANRDMQAFF. The chain has TRBV10-2 and TRBJ1-1, with D tentatively TRBD1 (6 bases). This CDR3 region has 13 residues. Trimming left V 6 bases short and J 9 bases short, with 17 bases between. The germline gives CDR1 WSHSY, CDR2 SAAADI.

Here the CDR3 DNA reads TGTGCCAGCTCACCACCCGGACTAGCGGGGGGGCAGGAGACCCAGTACTTC. Residues: CASSPPGLAGGQETQYF. The chain employs TRBV18 and TRBJ2-5, with 15 bases identical to TRBD2. V lost 0 bases and J lost 5; bases outside the gene matches: 4. Germline lookup yields CDR1 KGHSH and CDR2 LQKENI. The CDR3 has 17 residues.

The V and J genes are TRBV15 and TRBJ2-4, with 9 positions matching TRBD2. CDR1 and CDR2 from the germline V gene are LNHNV and YYDKDF (reference sequence). The CDR3 is made up of 15 amino acids. V shed 1 base and J 6 bases; nucleotides not matched to a gene: 4. CDR3 in amino acids: CATSRVSGGLNIQYF. As DNA, the CDR3 is TGTGCCACCAGCAGAGTTAGCGGGGGATTAAACATTCAGTACTTC.

The J gene is TRBJ2-3, the V gene TRBV25-1; D perhaps matches TRBD2 (6 bases). Germline V CDR1 and CDR2: MGHDK, SYGVNS. The CDR3 consists of 14 residues. Trimming took off 0 bases at V and 6 bases at J, with 10 bases between the two ends. The CDR3 loop is CASSEYEGTDTQYF. The CDR3 DNA sequence: TGTGCCAGCAGTGAATATGAGGGGACTGATACGCAGTATTTT.

This clone occurred once. The chain recombines TRBV19 with TRBJ2-1; possibly TRBD1 or TRBD2 for D (5 bases each). CDR1 and CDR2 from the germline V gene are LNHDA and SQIVND (reference sequence). This CDR3 spans 12 amino acids. V was clipped by 3 bases and J by 13 bases, with 13 bases between them. CDR3 in DNA: TGTGCCAGTAGTATGGGATTGGGACCTCAGTTCTTC. Translated: CASSMGLGPQFF.

J is TRBJ2-7 and V is TRBV14; 7 nucleotides agree with TRBD1. Per the germline V gene, CDR1 is SGHDN and CDR2 is FVKESK. CDR3 length: 14 amino acids. With V trimmed by 4 bases and J by 6 bases, 9 bases remained unmatched. Here the CDR3 DNA reads TGTGCCAGCAGCCGCCAGAGAGGGGGCAGCGAGCAGTACTTC. This encodes CASSRQRGGSEQYF.

This clone was recorded only once. The V gene is TRBV5-5, the J gene TRBJ2-1, with TRBD2 matching 11 bases. Trimming took 0 bases from V and 3 from J; bases not matched to a gene: 8. The CDR3 runs 18 residues. Germline values: CDR1 SGHKS, CDR2 YYEKEE (reference sequence). CDR3 in amino acids: CASSLALAGGLGYNEQFF. The CDR3 nucleotides are TGTGCCAGCAGCTTGGCGCTAGCGGGGGGCCTCGGCTACAATGAGCAGTTCTTC.

The chain recombines TRBV15 with TRBJ1-4, with D uncertain. CDR3 size: 15 residues. The germline V gene has CDR1 LNHNV and CDR2 YYDKDF (reference sequence). V dropped 1 base and J dropped 5 bases, with 11 bases sitting between them. The CDR3 sequence is CATSRAGSRNEKLFF. In nucleotides, the CDR3 is TGTGCCACCAGCAGAGCCGGGTCTCGGAATGAAAAACTGTTTTTT.

The DNA for the CDR3 is TGCGCCAGCAGCTTGGGACAGTCGATCAATGAAGCTTTCTTT. This sequence encodes CASSLGQSINEAFF. The chain is built from TRBV5-1 and TRBJ1-1; D is possibly TRBD1 (5 bases). The germline V and J ends were trimmed by 0 bases and 7 bases, with 13 bases remaining between them. CDR1 is SGHRS and CDR2 is YFSETQ in the germline V gene. The CDR3 is made up of 14 amino acids.

This clone was seen once. The chain has TRBV25-1 and TRBJ2-1; TRBD1 is a possible D gene (6 bases). Trimming removed 8 bases from V and 9 bases from J, with 17 bases in between. CDR1 is MGHDK and CDR2 is SYGVNS in the germline V gene. This CDR3 comprises 13 residues. This CDR3 reads CASGNTGYGEQFF. For the CDR3, the DNA is TGTGCCAGCGGAAACACAGGGTATGGTGAGCAGTTCTTC.

To note about this clone: This sample includes further DNA sequences coding for the same CDR3. This chain connects TRBV5-1 to TRBJ2-5; 9 positions match TRBD2. Trimming took 4 bases from V and 5 from J; bases not matched to a gene: 12. The CDR3 has 16 residues. Germline V gene lookup returns CDR1 SGHRS and CDR2 YFSETQ. In DNA, the CDR3 is TGCGCCAGCAGCCTAGGGGGGCTAGCGGGACAGGAGACCCAGTACTTC. Amino acid sequence: CASSLGGLAGQETQYF.

This chain uses TRBV5-6 with TRBJ1-3; D ambiguous. The ends were cut back, 2 bases at V and 0 bases at J, with 12 bases in the middle. The CDR3 covers 16 residues. Germline V gives CDR1 SGHDT, CDR2 YYEEEE. CDR3 DNA sequence: TGTGCCAGCAGCTTCGGTGGGCAGCACTCTGGAAACACCATATATTTT. Translated, it gives CASSFGGQHSGNTIYF.